This section outlines one TCR beta chain sequence together with its context. These data originate in a study of blood T cell repertoires in COVID-19. The wider study: PBMCs, B-cell-depleted T cells, or T cells were the source of the cDNA or gDNA that made up the material.

Source study methods: Quantification of nucleated cells was approximated via reference gene primer amplification. The method was immunoSEQ multiplex PCR; TCRdb's version includes in-frame clones alone and lacks a portion of them. That table is the source of V, J and clone size, and D and trimming were worked out from the DNA. The sample records approximately 500,000 clones, over 75% being singletons. Cohort 3 donors were reported recovered after two negative PCRs, clearance, or symptom resolution. This clonotype originated in a woman between 40 and 50 years old who had recovered from COVID-19. The sample taken for sequencing was PBMCs or T cells enriched from blood (not recorded which).

The CDR3 sequence is CASSFRQLYGYTF. The CDR3 DNA reads as TGTGCCAGCAGTTTCCGACAGCTGTATGGCTACACCTTC. The chain employs TRBV12-3 or TRBV12-4 and TRBJ1-2; D might be TRBD1 (5 bases). This CDR3 comprises 13 residues. V lost 3 bases, J lost 5 bases, and 10 bases lay in between.